The following is a TCR beta chain sequence with its context. The assay was immunoSEQ multiplex PCR, and TCRdb's table has in-frame clones only and misses some. The table includes some 120,000 clones, roughly 89% detected once. This CDR3 has 17 residues. Germline loops: CDR1 SGDLS, CDR2 YYNGEE. V lost 2 bases, J lost 7 bases, and 13 bases stayed unmatched. This specimen comes from a study of PD-L1 blockade in urothelial cancer. In the study overall: The researchers analyzed blood 3 weeks (second dose) and 6 weeks after treatment start.

Time point indicated: peripheral blood 6 weeks after treatment start. Sequenced here: PBMCs, sampled around atezolizumab (anti-PD-L1) treatment. V is TRBV9 and J is TRBJ2-1, with 9 bases aligning to TRBD2. The sequence was collected from a man in his fifties or sixties with urothelial cancer. CDR3 nucleotide sequence: TGTGCCAGCAGCGTCCTCGGGCGGGGGGGGCTCTGGAATGAGCAGTTCTTC. It is translated as CASSVLGRGGLWNEQFF.